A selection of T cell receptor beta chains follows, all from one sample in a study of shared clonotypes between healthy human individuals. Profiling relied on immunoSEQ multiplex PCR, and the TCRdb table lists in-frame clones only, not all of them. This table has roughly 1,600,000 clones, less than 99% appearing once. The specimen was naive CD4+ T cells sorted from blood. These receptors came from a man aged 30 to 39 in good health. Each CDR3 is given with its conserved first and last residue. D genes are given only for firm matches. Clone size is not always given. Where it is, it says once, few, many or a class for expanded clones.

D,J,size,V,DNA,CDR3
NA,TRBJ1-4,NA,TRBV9,TGTGCCAGCAGCAAAGTAGGGGCTAATGAAAAACTGTTTTTT,CASSKVGANEKLFF
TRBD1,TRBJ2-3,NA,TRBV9,TGTGCCAGCAGCGTCCTACCGGGACAGTATTCCACAGATACGCAGTATTTT,CASSVLPGQYSTDTQYF
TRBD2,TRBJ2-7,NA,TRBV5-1,TGCGCCAGCAGCTTGAAGACTAGCGGGAGCTCCTACGAGCAGTACTTC,CASSLKTSGSSYEQYF
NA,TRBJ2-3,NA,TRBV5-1,TGCGCCAGCAGCTTGGGCGGCTCTAGCACAGATACGCAGTATTTT,CASSLGGSSTDTQYF
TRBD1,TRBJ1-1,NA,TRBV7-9,TGTGCCAGCAGCTTAGCGGCAGGGGGCCGGGGGGATAAAAGCACTGAAGCTTTCTTT,CASSLAAGGRGDKSTEAFF
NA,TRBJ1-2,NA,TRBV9,TGTGCCAGCAGCGTAGGTCCAGCATACGGCTATGGCTACACCTTC,CASSVGPAYGYGYTF
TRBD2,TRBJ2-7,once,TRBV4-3,TGCGCCAGCAGCCAAGCACTAGCGGGAGAGGGTTACGAGCAGTACTTC,CASSQALAGEGYEQYF
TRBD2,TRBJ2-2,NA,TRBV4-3,TGCGCCAGCAGCCAAGATGCACTAGCGGTTACCGGGGAGCTGTTTTTT,CASSQDALAVTGELFF
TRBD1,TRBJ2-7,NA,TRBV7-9,TGTGCCAGCAGCTCAGGGGGTCAAAGCTCCTACGAGCAGTACTTC,CASSSGGQSSYEQYF
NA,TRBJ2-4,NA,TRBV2,TGTGCCAGCAGTGTAAGGGCCCCGGGTTATACCAAAAACATTCAGTACTTC,CASSVRAPGYTKNIQYF
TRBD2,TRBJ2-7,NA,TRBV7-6,TGTGCCAGCAGCCGACTCTCCTACTCACTAGCGGGAGGGCCTTTCTACGAGCAGTACTTC,CASSRLSYSLAGGPFYEQYF
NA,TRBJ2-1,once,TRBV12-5,TGTGCTAGTGCCCCCGGGACACTTTACAATGAGCAGTTCTTC,CASAPGTLYNEQFF
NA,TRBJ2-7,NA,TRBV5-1,TGCGCCAGCAGCTCGCTACAGAAAACGAGCTCCTACGAGCAGTACTTC,CASSSLQKTSSYEQYF
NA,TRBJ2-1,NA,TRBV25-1,TGTGCCAGCAGTGATTCTCCCGGACCGCAGTTCTTC,CASSDSPGPQFF
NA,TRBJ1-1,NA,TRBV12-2,TGTGCAAGTCGCTTGGGGACACACGAACGGGGCACTGAAGCTTTCTTT,CASRLGTHERGTEAFF
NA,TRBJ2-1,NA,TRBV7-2,TGTGCCAGCAGCTTACAGGTAAGGTCCAATGAGCAGTTCTTC,CASSLQVRSNEQFF
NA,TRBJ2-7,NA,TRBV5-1,TGCGCCAGCAGCTTGGTATTTCCCTACGAGCAGTACTTC,CASSLVFPYEQYF
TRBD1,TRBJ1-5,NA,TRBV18,TGTGCCAGCTCACAGCTTCGGGACAGGGACTATCAGCCCCAGCATTTT,CASSQLRDRDYQPQHF
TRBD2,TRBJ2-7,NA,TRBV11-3,TGTGCCAGCAGCCCCCCCTCCCCTAGCGGGACCTACGAGCAGTACTTC,CASSPPSPSGTYEQYF
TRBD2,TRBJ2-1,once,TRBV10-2,TGCGCCAGCAGTGAAGTGATAGCGGGAGTGTTCTTC,CASSEVIAGVFF
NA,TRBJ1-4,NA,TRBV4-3,TGCGCCAGCAGCCAAGAAGTTTTCGGACGTAGTGTTCGTAGTGAAAAACTGTTTTTT,CASSQEVFGRSVRSEKLFF
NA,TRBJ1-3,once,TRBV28,TGTGCCAGCAGTTTGGCAGGGGACTCTGGAAACACCATATATTTT,CASSLAGDSGNTIYF
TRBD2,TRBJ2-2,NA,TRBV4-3,TGCGCCAGCAGCCAAGTTAGTCTAGCGGGAGGTACCGGGGAGCTGTTTTTT,CASSQVSLAGGTGELFF
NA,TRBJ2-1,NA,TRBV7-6,TGTGCCAGCAGCCTAATTAGGTACAATGAGCAGTTCTTC,CASSLIRYNEQFF
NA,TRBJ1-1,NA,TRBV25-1,TGTGCCAGCAGTAAACAGGTGATGAACACTGAAGCTTTCTTT,CASSKQVMNTEAFF
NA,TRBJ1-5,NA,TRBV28,TGTGCCAGCAGTTTAATCTTTGGACAGCTCAATCAGCCCCAGCATTTT,CASSLIFGQLNQPQHF
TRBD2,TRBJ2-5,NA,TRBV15,TGTGCCACCAGTAGGACTAGCGGGAGGGCCGGGCCCCAGTACTTC,CATSRTSGRAGPQYF
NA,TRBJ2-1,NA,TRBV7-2,TGTGCCAGCAGCCGGGGACCTCCCCCCGATGAGCAGTTCTTC,CASSRGPPPDEQFF
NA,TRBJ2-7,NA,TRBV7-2,TGTGCCAGCAGCTTAAGGAGGCCAGTACAAAGCTACGAGCAGTACTTC,CASSLRRPVQSYEQYF
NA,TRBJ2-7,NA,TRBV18,TGTGCCAGCTCACCCCCGGACGGGGATCGTAGCGAGCAGTACTTC,CASSPPDGDRSEQYF
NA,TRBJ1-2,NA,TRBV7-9,TGTGCCAGCAGCCCCCCGAGCGGCCAGGGGTACGGCTATGGCTACACCTTC,CASSPPSGQGYGYGYTF
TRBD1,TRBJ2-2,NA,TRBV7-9,TGTGCCAGCAGCTTCCGACAGGGCACCGGGGAGCTGTTTTTT,CASSFRQGTGELFF
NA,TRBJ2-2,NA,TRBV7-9,TGTGCCAGCAGATTCGGGGACACGAACACCGGGGAGCTGTTTTTT,CASRFGDTNTGELFF
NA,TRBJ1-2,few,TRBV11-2,TGTGCCAGCAGCCTCCTACTCGCGCTCTCTGGCTACACCTTC,CASSLLLALSGYTF
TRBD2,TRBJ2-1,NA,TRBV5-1,TGCGCCAGCAGCGTGGGACTAGCGGACTTGTCCTACAATGAGCAGTTCTTC,CASSVGLADLSYNEQFF
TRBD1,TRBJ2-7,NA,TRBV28,TGTGCCAGCAGTTTCCTGACAGGGAATTTTCCCTACGAGCAGTACTTC,CASSFLTGNFPYEQYF
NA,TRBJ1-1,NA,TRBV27,TGTGCCAGCAGTTTGCGTTGGGCTTTGAACACTGAAGCTTTCTTT,CASSLRWALNTEAFF
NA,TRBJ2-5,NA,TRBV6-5,TGTGCCAGCAGTTGGCCAGGGGAAGAGACCCAGTACTTC,CASSWPGEETQYF
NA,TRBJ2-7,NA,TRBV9,TGTGCCAGCAGCGATGGGACTGGAGACTACGAGCAGTACTTC,CASSDGTGDYEQYF
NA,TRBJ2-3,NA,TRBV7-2,TGTGCCAGCAGCTTAGACCTCTTCGGCACAGATACGCAGTATTTT,CASSLDLFGTDTQYF
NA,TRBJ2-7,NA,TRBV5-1,TGCGCCAGCAGCTTGGGAGACAGGGAGGGCGAGCAGTACTTC,CASSLGDREGEQYF
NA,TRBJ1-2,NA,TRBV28,TGTGCCAGTGCGACAGCCAACTATGGCTACACCTTC,CASATANYGYTF
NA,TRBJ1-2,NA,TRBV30,TGTATCCTGTCTATAGCTAACTATGGCTACACCTTC,CILSIANYGYTF
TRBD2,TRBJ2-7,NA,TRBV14,TGTGCCAGCAGCCTCCGGGGGGAAAGCTCCTACGAGCAGTACTTC,CASSLRGESSYEQYF
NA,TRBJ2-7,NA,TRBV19,TGTGCCAGTAGAGGGACGGCCATTAATTCCTACGAGCAGTACTTC,CASRGTAINSYEQYF
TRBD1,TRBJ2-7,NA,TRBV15,TGTGCCACCAGGGACAGGGGCTACGAGCAGTACTTC,CATRDRGYEQYF
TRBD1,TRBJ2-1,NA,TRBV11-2,TGTGCCAGCAGCCTCCGGGACAGGGTCCATGAGCAGTTCTTC,CASSLRDRVHEQFF
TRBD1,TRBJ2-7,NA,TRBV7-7,TGTGCCAGCAGCTTAAGGACAGGGCCTACCTACGAGCAGTACTTC,CASSLRTGPTYEQYF
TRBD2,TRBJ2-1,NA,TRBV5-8,TGTGCCAGCAGCTTATCTCTAGCGGATAGGAATGAGCAGTTCTTC,CASSLSLADRNEQFF
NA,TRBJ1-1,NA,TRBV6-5,TGTGCCAGCAGCCGGAGAAGCTCGGGCACTGAAGCTTTCTTT,CASSRRSSGTEAFF
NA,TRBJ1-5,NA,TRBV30,TGTGCCTGGAGTGTCACCAGGAACCACCAGCCCCAGCATTTT,CAWSVTRNHQPQHF
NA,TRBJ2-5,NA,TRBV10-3,TGTGCCATCAAAAGAGGGGCACAAGAGACCCAGTACTTC,CAIKRGAQETQYF
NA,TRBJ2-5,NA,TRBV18,TGTGCCAGCTCCCCAGTCCGGGGTCAGCCCCAAGAGACCCAGTACTTC,CASSPVRGQPQETQYF
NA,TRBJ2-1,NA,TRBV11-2,TGTGCCAGCAGGCCCCGCGACTCGGGACACTACAATGAGCAGTTCTTC,CASRPRDSGHYNEQFF